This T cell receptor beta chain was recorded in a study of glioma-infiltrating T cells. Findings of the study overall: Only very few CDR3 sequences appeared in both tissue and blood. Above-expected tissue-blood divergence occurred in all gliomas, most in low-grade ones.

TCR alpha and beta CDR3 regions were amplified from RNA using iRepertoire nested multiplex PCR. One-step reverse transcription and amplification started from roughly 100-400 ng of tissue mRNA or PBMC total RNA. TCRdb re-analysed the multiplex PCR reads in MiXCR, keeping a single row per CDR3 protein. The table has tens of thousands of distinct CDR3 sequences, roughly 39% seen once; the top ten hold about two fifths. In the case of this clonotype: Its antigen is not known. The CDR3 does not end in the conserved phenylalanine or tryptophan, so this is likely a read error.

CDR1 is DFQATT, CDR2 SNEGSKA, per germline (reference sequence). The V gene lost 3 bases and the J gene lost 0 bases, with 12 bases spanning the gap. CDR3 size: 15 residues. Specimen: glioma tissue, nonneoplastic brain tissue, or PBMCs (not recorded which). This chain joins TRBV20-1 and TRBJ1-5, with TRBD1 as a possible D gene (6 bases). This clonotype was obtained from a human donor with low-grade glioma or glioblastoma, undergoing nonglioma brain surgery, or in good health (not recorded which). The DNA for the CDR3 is TGCAGTGCTAGGGCGCAGGGGATTAGCAATCAGCCCCAGCATTCC. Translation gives CSARAQGISNQPQHS.